This T cell receptor beta chain comes out of a study of blood T cell repertoires in COVID-19. Looking at the study overall: Sites in the United States, Italy and Spain provided acute and convalescent COVID-19 samples. T cells, B-cell-depleted T cells, or PBMCs provided the cDNA or gDNA that served as material.

As originally analysed: Using reference gene primer amplification, nucleated cell counts were estimated. The method was immunoSEQ multiplex PCR; TCRdb's version includes in-frame clones alone and lacks a portion of them. V and J calls plus clone size are reproduced from that table; the DNA served to infer D and trimming. The sample includes around 160,000 clones, approximately 86% of them seen just once. A few counts support this clone. The receptor's source is a young man with acute or convalescent COVID-19. Sequencing input: peripheral blood.

The CDR3 sequence: CASSPGTGENQPQHF. The CDR3 DNA reads as TGTGCCAGCAGCCCTGGGACAGGGGAAAATCAGCCCCAGCATTTT. The genes are TRBV5-4 and TRBJ1-5; 10 nucleotides agree with TRBD1. The CDR3 consists of 15 residues. The V gene's germline CDR1 is SGHNT and CDR2 YYREEE (reference sequence). The J segment lost 4 bases and the V segment lost 4 bases, leaving 5 bases of the junction unmatched.